This TCR beta chain is from a study of blood T cell repertoires in COVID-19. Overall study: Sites across the United States, Italy and Spain contributed samples from acute and convalescent COVID-19.

Trimming stripped 2 bases from V and 8 bases from J, with 18 bases between. Germline CDR1 reads SQVTM; CDR2 reads ANQGSEA. The CDR3 runs 14 residues. Here immunoSEQ multiplex PCR was the method, and the copy in TCRdb shows in-frame clones only, minus some. This table holds some 90,000 clones, around 91% found once. This TCR was sampled from a woman older than 75 with active or convalescent COVID-19. The material sequenced was peripheral blood. This chain uses TRBV29-1 with TRBJ1-1; weak D call: TRBD1 (5 bases). As DNA, the CDR3 is TGCAGCGTTGAAACCAAGGTAGGGGTATCCGAAGCTTTCTTT. Residues: CSVETKVGVSEAFF.